This TCR beta chain was sequenced in a study of T cells in Graves' hyperthyroidism and ophthalmopathy. This clonotype was counted at least ten times. Antigen: not known. The CDR3 sequence is 16 residues long. V was clipped by 5 bases and J by 0 bases, with 17 bases between them. CDR1 is DFQATT, CDR2 SNEGSKA, per germline (reference sequence). RNA transcripts gave rise to amplified TCR beta CDR3 regions. The TCR CDR3 first-round RT-PCR relied on the HTBI primer set. TCRdb called the multiplex PCR reads again in MiXCR, with one record for every CDR3 protein. The table shows fewer than 250,000 distinct CDR3 sequences, with around 24% occurring only once. Study findings and constraints: Stable hyperthyroidism was separated from ophthalmopathy by a model based on 13 V-J features.

This chain uses TRBV20-1 with TRBJ2-4; maybe TRBD1 (6 bases). Input material: blood. The TCR was taken from a middle-aged woman with Graves' ophthalmopathy. This chain's CDR3 is CSAASQGPLAKNIQYF. CDR3 bases: TGCAGTGCTGCCTCACAGGGCCCTCTAGCCAAAAACATTCAGTACTTC.